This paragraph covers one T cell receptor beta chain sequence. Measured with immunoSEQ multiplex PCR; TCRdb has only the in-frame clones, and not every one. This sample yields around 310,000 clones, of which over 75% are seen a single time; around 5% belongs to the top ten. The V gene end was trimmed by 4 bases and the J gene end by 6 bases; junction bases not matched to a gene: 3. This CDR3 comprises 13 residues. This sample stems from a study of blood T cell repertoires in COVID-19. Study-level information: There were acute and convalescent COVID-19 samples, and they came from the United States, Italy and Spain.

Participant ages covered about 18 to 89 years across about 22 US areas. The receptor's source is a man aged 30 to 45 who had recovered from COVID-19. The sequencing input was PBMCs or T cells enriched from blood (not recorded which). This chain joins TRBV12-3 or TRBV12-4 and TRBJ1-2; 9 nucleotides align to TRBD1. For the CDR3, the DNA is TGTGCCAGCAGTTGGGACAGGGAAAATGGCTACACCTTC. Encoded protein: CASSWDRENGYTF.